Listed below are T cell receptor beta chains from one sample, sequenced in a study of T cells in Graves' hyperthyroidism and ophthalmopathy. TCRdb reanalysed the multiplex PCR reads using MiXCR and keeps one entry per CDR3 protein. This sample carries hundreds of thousands of distinct CDR3 sequences, roughly 21% of them seen once, and the ten largest clones take approximately 48%. The sequenced sample was blood. The receptor set was obtained from a man in his forties with Graves' ophthalmopathy. CDR3s include the opening cysteine and the closing phenylalanine or tryptophan.

>TRBJ2-3|TRBV27
CASSGGEDTQYF
>TRBJ2-5|TRBV12-3/TRBV12-4
CASSRESFPYF
>TRBJ2-3|TRBV14
CASSQMTSPDTQYF
>TRBJ2-5|TRBV10-3
CAISGSSAGIGETQYF
>TRBJ2-7|TRBV7-9
CASSSTSAYEQYF
>TRBJ2-5|TRBV2
CASSEALPGQQETQYF
>TRBJ1-5|TRBV20-1
CSASGQGNSNQPQHF
>TRBJ2-7|TRBV29-1
CSVGGTSGSNEQYF
>TRBJ2-1|TRBV2
CASSDGGGLANEQFF
>TRBJ2-1|TRBV11-1
CASSSTGTSSYNEQFF
>TRBJ2-7|TRBV2
CASSEPNRPSQGPSYEQYF
>TRBJ1-5|TRBV27
CASSWTQGEQPQHF
>TRBJ2-3|TRBV10-3
CAIGQGGPSDTQYF
>TRBJ2-2|TRBV7-3
CASSLNPPGLGGAGELFF
>TRBJ2-7|TRBV20-1
CSAPDSREQCF
>TRBJ1-1|TRBV5-1
CASSLEGAEAFF
>TRBJ2-3|TRBV4-1
CASSQRTTDTQYF
>TRBJ2-7|TRBV6-1
CASSDRVHEQYF
>TRBJ2-7|TRBV12-3/TRBV12-4
CASSSGEWDEQYF
>TRBJ2-3|TRBV7-3
CASTERGGPTDTQYF
>TRBJ2-7|TRBV28
CASSFRDAVGTEQYF
>TRBJ2-3|TRBV7-6
CASSVTGIPDTQYF
>TRBJ1-4|TRBV7-2
CASSLPTGDNEKLFF
>TRBJ2-3|TRBV6-1
CASSSPLPGGGWTDTQYF
>TRBJ2-5|TRBV4-3
CASSQDGTSGQETQYF
>TRBJ1-2|TRBV7-2
CASNRGVGMKDGYTF
>TRBJ2-3|TRBV7-2
CASTRGDRGTDTQYF
>TRBJ1-2|TRBV7-9
CASSLQGSHGYTF
>TRBJ2-3|TRBV7-9
CASRITEDTQYF
>TRBJ1-4|TRBV6-1
CASSPLGGATNEKLFF
>TRBJ2-1|TRBV3-1
CASSLELTGPRGYEQFF
>TRBJ1-1|TRBV6-1
CASSLWTPMNTEAFF
>TRBJ1-4|TRBV5-1
CASSSPGPDGEKLFF
>TRBJ2-1|TRBV7-3
CASSPGTGDFYNEQFF
>TRBJ2-2|TRBV7-9
CASSPAGASTGELFF
>TRBJ2-3|TRBV11-2
CASSLKGGRDTQYF
>TRBJ2-7|TRBV27
CASSRTSGFSYEQYF
>TRBJ2-1|TRBV11-2
CASSFVGEYEQFF
>TRBJ1-4|TRBV7-2
CASSSLDSPKLFF
>TRBJ2-5|TRBV5-1
CASSTTSAQETQYF
>TRBJ1-4|TRBV2
CASSTRSNEKLFF
>TRBJ2-1|TRBV15
CATSRDRPGDEQFF
>TRBJ1-2|TRBV5-6
CASSSNSDWGYTF
>TRBJ1-1|TRBV19
CASSDQTAPGLEAFF
>TRBJ1-1|TRBV29-1
CSVEAGESEAFF
>TRBJ1-5|TRBV10-3
CAISNAEGGQPQHF
>TRBJ2-6|TRBV18
CASSPGRQLSSGANVLTF
>TRBJ2-7|TRBV12-3/TRBV12-4
CASSFAAGAISYEQYF
>TRBJ1-5|TRBV12-3/TRBV12-4
CASSREISGNQPQHF
>TRBJ1-6|TRBV27
CASRYWGNSPLHF
>TRBJ1-1|TRBV11-2
CASSPHNLNTEAFF
>TRBJ2-5|TRBV2
CASSRGGYGETQYF
>TRBJ1-6|TRBV25-1
CASSERQGDSPLHF
>TRBJ1-6|TRBV3-1
CASSQDPYNSPLHF
>TRBJ2-5|TRBV10-3
CAITSTLTGETQYF
>TRBJ2-5|TRBV19
CASSPSGVSARFQETQYF
>TRBJ2-7|TRBV11-2
CASSLGLAFYEQYF
>TRBJ2-3|TRBV7-9
CASSFTPGLAGGRVTDTQYF
>TRBJ1-5|TRBV19
CASRKRAGRGINQPQHF
>TRBJ2-1|TRBV20-1
CSALSAWSSYNEQFF